The present T cell receptor beta chain was sequenced within a study of breast tumors, draining lymph nodes, adjacent tissues. Axillary draining lymph nodes of breast cancer patients supplied the node samples. The study's findings and limits: Tumors had less TCR diversity than lymph nodes, more than nontumor tissue. Luminal-like breast cancer showed significantly greater tumor-nontumor repertoire similarity than basal-like breast cancer did. The data were judged consistent with most tumor T cells coming from lymph node and expanding in tumor.

Many counts were recorded for this clonotype. What it recognizes is unknown. The ends lost 7 bases at V and 4 bases at J; junction bases unmatched: 4. The CDR3 totals 13 residues. CDR1 and CDR2 from the germline V gene are ENHRY and SYGVKD. TCRdb reanalysed the multiplex PCR reads using MiXCR and keeps one entry per CDR3 protein. The table includes approximately 100,000 distinct CDR3 sequences, 21% detected once. Material for sequencing was axillary lymph node tissue. The J gene is TRBJ2-5, the V gene TRBV10-3; 9 nucleotides align to TRBD1. This TCR was sampled from a female donor with breast cancer. Some clones in this sample may be carry-over from other donors' samples. The CDR3 sequence is CAIKQTGGETQYF. CDR3 DNA: TGTGCCATCAAACAGACAGGGGGAGAGACCCAGTACTTC.